A single sample is the source of the 14 T cell receptor beta chains below, sequenced in a study of blood T cells in healthy people across ages. Primers used in a second PCR of about 6 to 11 cycles were a sample-barcoded 5' primer and a J-beta primer mix. TCRdb redid the calling of the 5' RACE reads with MiXCR, one entry per CDR3 protein. In the table there are about 1.4 million distinct CDR3 sequences, approximately 60% of which are singletons. The sequenced sample consisted of blood. These receptor sequences come from a man aged 18 to 29 in good health.

CDR3 nucleotide sequence: TGCAGCGTTGAAGTACTAGCGGGGCTCCAAGAGACCCAGTTCTTC. As protein: CSVEVLAGLQETQFF. This chain connects TRBV29-1 to TRBJ2-5; 10 bases fit TRBD2. The J call may be mistaken, given a closer DNA end match to TRBJ2-1. Per the germline V gene, CDR1 is SQVTM and CDR2 is ANQGSEA. The CDR3 consists of 15 residues.

This rearrangement joins TRBV7-9 to TRBJ2-5, with 7 nucleotides matching TRBD2. The CDR3 totals 17 residues. The germline gives CDR1 SEHNR, CDR2 FQNEAQ (reference sequence). V lost 5 bases to trimming and J lost 0 bases; unmatched junction nucleotides: 12. The CDR3 nucleotides are TGTGCCAGCAGCCTAACCCGGGACTACAGGTACCAAGAGACCCAGTACTTC. It yields the protein CASSLTRDYRYQETQYF.

This clonotype has more than one count but fewer than ten. The rearrangement joins TRBV29-1 to TRBJ2-7; TRBD1 agrees at 9 bases. Trimming at V came to 7 bases and at J to 6 bases, leaving 10 bases not matched to a gene. The length of the CDR3 is 13 residues. Looked up from germline, CDR1 is SQVTM and CDR2 is ANQGSEA. The CDR3, as DNA: TGCAGCGGCATGACAGGGGGAGGCTTCGAGCAGTACTTC. Translating gives CSGMTGGGFEQYF.

This clonotype was seen only a few times. The V and J genes are TRBV4-3 and TRBJ2-3, with D possibly TRBD1 on 6 matching bases. With 0 bases removed from V and 2 bases from J, the gap between germline ends came to 12 bases. The germline V gene has CDR1 LGHNA and CDR2 YSLEER. The CDR3 spans 16 residues. CDR3 nucleotide sequence: TGCGCCAGCAGCCAAGACAGGGGAACCCTCACAGATACGCAGTATTTT. Its translation is CASSQDRGTLTDTQYF.

In the case of this clonotype: Being one base from a much bigger clone, this may be a read error. The rearrangement links TRBV6-2 or TRBV6-3 to TRBJ2-5; D gene uncertain. The CDR3 spans 13 residues. Trimming removed 2 bases at V and 1 base at J, with 5 bases between. Germline CDR1 is MNHEY and CDR2 is SVGEGT. CDR3 sequence reads: CASSYPSQETQYF. Here the CDR3 DNA reads TGTGCCAGCAGTTACCCGAGCCAAGAGACCCAGTACTTC.

The V and J genes are TRBV7-9 and TRBJ2-3; D is unresolved. Trimming took 1 base from V and 0 from J, leaving 8 bases between them. The length of the CDR3 is 15 residues. Looked up from germline, CDR1 is SEHNR and CDR2 is FQNEAQ (reference sequence). The CDR3 loop reads CASSLVIGSTDTQYF. CDR3 nucleotide sequence: TGTGCCAGCAGCTTAGTTATCGGGAGCACAGATACGCAGTATTTT.

The J gene is TRBJ2-1, the V gene TRBV15, with no clear D. The V end lost 1 base, the J end lost 9 bases, and 7 bases lay between the germline ends. Germline loops: CDR1 LNHNV, CDR2 YYDKDF (reference sequence). The CDR3 contains 12 residues. The CDR3 DNA reads TGTGCCACCAGCAGAGCTACGACTGAGCAGTTCTTC. Encoded protein: CATSRATTEQFF.

The chain carries TRBV12-3 or TRBV12-4 and TRBJ2-1; 7 bases fit TRBD1. There are 16 residues in the CDR3. The V segment lost 3 bases and the J segment 10 bases; nucleotides outside the gene matches: 15. CDR3 sequence: CASSFLTGAMEIEQFF. DNA for the CDR3: TGTGCCAGCAGTTTCTTAACAGGGGCCATGGAGATAGAGCAGTTCTTC.

J is TRBJ2-1 and V is TRBV6-5; maybe TRBD1 (6 bases). The CDR3 contains 11 residues. The germline CDR1 and CDR2 sequences are MNHEY and SVGAGI. The V end was cut by 6 bases, the J end by 8 bases, with 8 bases between. Here the CDR3 reads CASRNRDEQFF. The CDR3 nucleotides are TGTGCCAGCAGGAACAGGGATGAGCAGTTCTTC.

The chain carries TRBV6-5 and TRBJ1-1; 8 bases agree with TRBD1. CDR1 MNHEY and CDR2 SVGAGI come from the germline V gene. V lost 7 bases to trimming and J lost 5 bases; unmatched junction nucleotides: 6. The CDR3 length is 13 residues. CDR3 DNA sequence: TGTGCCAGCAACGACAGGGGACAAACTGAAGCTTTCTTT. Translating gives CASNDRGQTEAFF.

The chain joins TRBV5-1 to TRBJ1-1; unclear D gene. This CDR3 is 14 amino acids long. Per the germline V gene, CDR1 is SGHRS and CDR2 is YFSETQ. Trimming pared 0 bases from V and 0 bases from J, leaving 6 bases between. As DNA, the CDR3 is TGCGCCAGCAGCTTGGCCGACATGAACACTGAAGCTTTCTTT. Its protein product is CASSLADMNTEAFF.

The rearrangement joins TRBV24-1 to TRBJ2-1; no definite D call. Per the germline V gene, CDR1 is KGHDR and CDR2 is SFDVKD. V was pared by 3 bases and J by 6 bases, with 11 bases between. The CDR3 runs 14 residues. In DNA, the CDR3 is TGTGCCACCAGTGATCGGACCCTAACCAATGAGCAGTTCTTC. This translates into CATSDRTLTNEQFF.

The chain has TRBV7-2 and TRBJ2-1, with 10 bases that match TRBD2. CDR1 SGHTA and CDR2 FQGNSA come from the germline V gene. CDR3 length: 15 amino acids. Unmatched junction bases numbered 8, after V lost 8 bases and J lost 4 bases. The CDR3 DNA reads TGTGCCAGCGGACTTAGCGGGGGGACTTACAATGAGCAGTTCTTC. Translating it yields CASGLSGGTYNEQFF. The entire variable domain, with the rest obtained from reference TRBV7-2 and TRBJ2-1, is as follows: GAGVSQSPSNKVTEKGKDVELRCDPISGHTALYWYRQSLGQGLEFLIYFQGNSAPDKSGLPSDRFSAERTGGSVSTLTIQRTQQEDSAVYLCASGLSGGTYNEQFFGPGTRLTVL.

V and J are TRBV20-1 and TRBJ2-7; the D call may be TRBD1 or TRBD2 (5 bases each). The CDR3 extends over 14 amino acids. V lost 3 bases and J lost 3, with 15 bases in between. The germline gives CDR1 DFQATT, CDR2 SNEGSKA (reference sequence). CDR3 nucleotide sequence: TGCAGTGCTAGGGGGACGGAGAATATCTACGAGCAGTACTTC. As protein: CSARGTENIYEQYF.